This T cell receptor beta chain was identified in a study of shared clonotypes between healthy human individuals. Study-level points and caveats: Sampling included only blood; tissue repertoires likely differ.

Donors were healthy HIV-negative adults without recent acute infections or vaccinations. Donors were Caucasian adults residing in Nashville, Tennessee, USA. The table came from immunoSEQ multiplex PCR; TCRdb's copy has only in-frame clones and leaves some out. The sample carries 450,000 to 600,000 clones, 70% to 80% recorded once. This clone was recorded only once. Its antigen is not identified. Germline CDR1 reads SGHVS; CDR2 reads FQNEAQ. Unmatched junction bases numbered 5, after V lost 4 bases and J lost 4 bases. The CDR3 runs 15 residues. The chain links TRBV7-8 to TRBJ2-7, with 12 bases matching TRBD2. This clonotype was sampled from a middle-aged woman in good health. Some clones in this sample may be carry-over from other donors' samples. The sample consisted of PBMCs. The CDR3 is CASSSTSGSFYEQYF. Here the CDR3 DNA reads TGTGCCAGCAGCTCGACTAGCGGGAGTTTTTACGAGCAGTACTTC.